Detailed here is one T cell receptor (beta chain). The antigen is undetermined. Relative to the germline gene, one junction end is altered; a read error may explain this. The CDR3 end is not reached by the read, which stops 3 residues before it; the germline J gene fills it in. Using immunoSEQ multiplex PCR, the repertoire was profiled, and TCRdb retains in-frame clones only, with some absent. Recorded for this sample: some 37,000 clones. This specimen belongs to a study of T cells in women clearing cervical HPV infection. CDR1 LGHNA and CDR2 YNFKEQ come from the germline V gene. The CDR3 is 15 residues long. Study-wide findings and caveats: Repertoire richness, not evenness, was significantly elevated in CIN3+ cases versus controls.

Specimen: blood buffy coat. V is TRBV4-2 and J is TRBJ2-3; 8 bases are a match to TRBD1. The clonotype was recovered from a woman aged 18 to 69 with a cervical HPV16 infection that either progressed to CIN3+ or cleared (not recorded which). CDR3: CASSQGQGTTDTQYF. CDR3 bases read: TGCGCCAGCAGCCAAGGACAGGGTACCACAGATACG.